This TCR delta chain was documented in a study of gamma-delta chains in newborns, infants, children (dated by TCRdb to the late 2010s). For the study in its entirety: According to the title of the study, polyclonal expansion of innate gammadelta T cells immediately after birth is driven by microbial exposure. The study examined the way microbial exposure affected innate gammadelta T cell populations in human newborns right after birth.

Instrument used: Illumina MiSeq. For TCRdb, the public reads were processed anew by CATT, and duplicate DNA sequences were folded into one row. This sample is represented by about 15,000 delta-chain clones; roughly 7% of them were singletons. Clones ranked in the top ten supply 20% to 25% of the sample. This clone was observed a handful of times. What this receptor recognizes is not known. There are no base qualities to consult, and no much larger clone falls within one base. Material: blood. The clonotype originates from a child who was a newborn, infant or young child, either healthy, febrile or measles-vaccinated (not recorded which).

The CDR3 region: CACDPLGGKSWDTRQMFF. The DNA sequence follows: TGTGCCTGTGACCCTTTGGGGGGTAAATCCTGGGACACCCGACAGATGTTTTTC. Recombination connected TRDV2 to TRDJ3; matching of 6 bases hints at TRDD3 as the D gene. From cysteine to phenylalanine, the CDR3 is 18 amino acids long. Only the CDR3 region is kept as DNA, spanning 54 bases read in frame from base 1. CDR1 and CDR2, looked up from the germline V gene, are GEAIGNYY and EKD. V is cut by 3 bases and J by 1 base, and the space between the germline ends is 15 bases.